Here is one T cell receptor (beta chain) with its context. No antigen is known for it. This entry comes from a study of Ad26.COV2.S vaccination and SARS-CoV-2 variants. For the study at large: Ad26.COV2.S arm of COV1001 included the donor. Into the muscle, Ad26.COV2.S was dosed once or twice, 56 days apart.

Stated treatment: over 15 received Ad26.COV2.S at low or high dose, single or two shots; five or six received placebo; per-sample allocation not given. Sampling happened 63 days after the first vaccine or placebo injection. The data were produced by immunoSEQ multiplex PCR, yet TCRdb's version contains in-frame clones alone and is incomplete. Among 350,000 to 450,000 clones, 80% to 95% were seen once, and the ten largest hold more than 1.5%. CDR3 size: 13 residues. Germline V gives CDR1 LNHDA, CDR2 SQIVND (reference sequence). V shed 7 bases and J shed 1 base, with 11 bases lying between them. The study, taken as a whole, reports: Higher spike-specific TCR breadth was found in vaccine recipients than in placebo recipients.

The material was peripheral blood, obtained in a trial of Ad26.COV2.S vaccine versus placebo. The V and J genes are TRBV19 and TRBJ2-7; either TRBD1 or TRBD2 may supply D (5 bases each). The receptor comes from a person between 18 and 65 years old who received the Ad26.COV2.S COVID-19 vaccine or a placebo. CDR3: CASKTGGSYEQYF. The CDR3, as DNA: TGTGCCAGTAAAACTGGGGGATCCTACGAGCAGTACTTC.